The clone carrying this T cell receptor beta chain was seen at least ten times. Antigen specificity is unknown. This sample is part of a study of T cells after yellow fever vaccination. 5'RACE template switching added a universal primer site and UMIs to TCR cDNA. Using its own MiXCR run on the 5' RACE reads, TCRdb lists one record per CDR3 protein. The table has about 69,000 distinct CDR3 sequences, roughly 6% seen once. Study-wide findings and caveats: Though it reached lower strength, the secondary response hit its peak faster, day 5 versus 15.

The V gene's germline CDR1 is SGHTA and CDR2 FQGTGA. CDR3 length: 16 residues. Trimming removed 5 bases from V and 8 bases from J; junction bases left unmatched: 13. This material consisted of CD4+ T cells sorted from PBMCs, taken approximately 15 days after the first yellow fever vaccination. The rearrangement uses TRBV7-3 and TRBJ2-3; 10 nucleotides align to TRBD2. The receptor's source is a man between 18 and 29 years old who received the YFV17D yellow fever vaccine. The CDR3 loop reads CASSPGVAGGVRTQYF. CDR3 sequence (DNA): TGTGCCAGCAGCCCCGGGGTAGCGGGGGGCGTTCGTACGCAGTATTTT.